This T cell receptor beta chain derives from a study of T cells in Graves' hyperthyroidism and ophthalmopathy (dated by TCRdb to between 2018 and 2021). Study-wide context: Peripheral blood was sampled at the time of initial diagnosis, prior to any treatment. According to the paper, TCR Vbeta CDR3 sequencing was carried out on over 130 peripheral blood samples, which came from under 50 ophthalmopathy, under 85 hyperthyroidism and roughly 17 progressor patients. TCR V-J signatures able to tell the groups apart were searched for in a discovery cohort of approximately 95 patients, of whom under 45 had Graves' ophthalmopathy and roughly 58 had stable Graves' hyperthyroidism. In about 6 Graves' hyperthyroidism patients, the study also compared T-cell repertoires from thyroid tissue with T-cell repertoires from blood. For training and testing, the approximately 92 patients in the discovery cohort were randomly divided in a 7:3 ratio. After sampling, hyperthyroidism patients received methimazole starting at 30 mg daily, and ophthalmopathy patients received high-dose intravenous methylprednisolone. Prospective prediction of ophthalmopathy was tested in an independent validation cohort consisting of roughly 20 hyperthyroidism patients and 17 patients who later progressed to ophthalmopathy.

The TCR beta CDR3 regions were amplified from RNA transcripts. For the first round of RT-PCR on the TCR CDR3, the HTBI primer set was used together with the Qiagen OneStep RT-PCR kit. The libraries were constructed in a second round of multiplex PCR and then size-selected and purified. Paired-end sequencing of the libraries was performed with 100 bp reads on an Illumina HiSeq2000. Turning to the authors' computational methods: Raw data were processed with SOAPnuke, discarding reads with adapters, uncalled bases, mean Phred below 15, or no exact constant-primer or identifier match. COPE v1.2.5 was used to merge the high-quality paired reads, and each unique nucleotide sequence was defined as a clonotype. Clonotypes were aligned to IMGT TRBV, TRBD and TRBJ reference segments using MiTCR v1.1. The analysis included only V-J combinations with a frequency above 0.0001, which together covered 99% to 99.2% of the repertoires. The TCS score was defined as F50 (clonal expansion) divided by E x V (chaos), with BLOSUM62-based TCRdist calculated between CDR3 peptides within each V-J. Welch's t-statistics and random forest reduced just over 500 V-J features to roughly 13, which were used in a naive Bayes classifier (R e1071). Through fastp at Q25 and MiXCR, TCRdb rebuilt clones from the public reads, retaining in-frame beta chains. Each entry is one CDR3 protein sequence, shown with its most common DNA and genes. None of the V and J calls come from the authors' own analysis; TCRdb made them. The sample data list about 350,000 distinct CDR3 sequences, and approximately 13% of these were observed just once. Together, the top ten hold 20% to 25% of the sample.

Study-wide findings and limitations: In cross-validation, a model built on a 13 V-J signature told ophthalmopathy apart from stable hyperthyroidism with 85% to 90% sensitivity and approximately 84% specificity, and in testing the same model reached 80%/75%. In validation, progression to ophthalmopathy was predicted by the model with nearly 71% sensitivity and around 76% specificity, a median of 6.5 months before onset. Blood samples also contained most of the expanded thyroid clonotypes (frequency above 0.001), which suggests that blood repertoires may reflect thyroid immune responses. No statistical method was used to fix the sample size in advance, and group allocation was not hidden from the investigators.

Graves' hyperthyroidism was defined as stable when no progression to ophthalmopathy occurred over 18 months of follow-up. Hyperthyroidism patients were newly diagnosed, had a disease duration of under 2 months, and were aged 18 to 65 years. Exclusion was applied to patients with uncontrolled infections, other autoimmune diseases, pregnancy or lactation. Diagnoses were established on the basis of clinical symptoms, serum thyroxine and TRAb, thyroid ultrasound, and orbital computed tomography. PBMCs were isolated from about 10 ml of fresh peripheral blood by Ficoll-Paque density gradient centrifugation. Total RNA was extracted using Trizol reagent, and RNA quality was assessed on an Agilent 2100 Bioanalyzer. Turning to this clonotype: Its antigen is not yet known. A read error may be the cause here, since a much bigger clone is one base away.

Sequencing input: blood. This clonotype originated in a woman in her 30s with Graves' hyperthyroidism.

CDR3 reads: CTSSDLPGFTGTHYEQYF. The bases are TGTACCAGCAGTGACCTACCCGGTTTCACGGGAACGCACTACGAGCAGTACTTC. The chain uses TRBV6-1 and TRBJ2-7; possibly the D gene is TRBD2, per 5 matching bases. The CDR3 sequence holds 18 residues, the cysteine and phenylalanine included. Only the CDR3 DNA stays, 54 bases, in frame from base 1. CDR1 and CDR2, looked up from the germline V gene, are MNHNS and SASEGT.